The present TCR beta chain was sequenced within a study of T cell repertoires in cytomegalovirus infection. At the level of the study: A matching HLA type, together with CMV infection, was signaled by public TCR beta signatures.

TCRdb itself ran the reads through MiXCR, one entry per CDR3 protein. Of about 200,000 distinct CDR3 sequences listed, 8.5% to 10% are singletons. This clonotype showed up many times. The sequence was obtained from a human donor in good health (CMV status not recorded). Some clones in this sample may be carry-over from other donors' samples. The source material was PBMCs.

In DNA, the CDR3 is TGTGCCAGCAGCTTAGGTCCGGGGCCGCGTGGCTACACCTTC. Translating it yields CASSLGPGPRGYTF. The chain combines TRBV7-8 with TRBJ1-2, with D possibly matching TRBD1 (5 bases). Germline CDR1 is SGHVS and CDR2 is FQNEAQ. The CDR3 has 14 amino acids. V was pared by 1 base and J by 7 bases, with 13 bases between.